The 24 T cell receptor beta chains reported below all come from one sample, sequenced in a study of regulatory T cells in long-lasting Graves disease. Specified time point: persistent/refractory GD, antithyroid drugs over 5 years with positive TRAb. RNA from PBMCs was the source of the TCR library. CDR3-region Arm-PCR and iRepertoire HTBI primers produced the TCR beta libraries. MiXCR, applied by TCRdb to the multiplex PCR reads, yields one record per CDR3 protein. The sample contains roughly 500,000 distinct CDR3 sequences, around 20% of which appear only once. Source: peripheral blood mononuclear cells (PBMCs), taken when the disease was refractory, from a patient treated with antithyroid drugs. These receptors originate from a female donor with Graves disease.

This clonotype was found a few times. This chain uses TRBV6-1 with TRBJ1-4; 9 nucleotides agree with TRBD1. Germline CDR1 is MNHNS and CDR2 is SASEGT. V was pared by 8 bases and J by 6 bases, with 10 bases of the junction left unmatched. The CDR3 covers 15 residues. CDR3 loop: CASGLEQGADEKLFF. CDR3 DNA: TGTGCCAGCGGATTAGAACAGGGGGCGGATGAAAAACTGTTTTTT.

This clonotype was counted between two and nine times. J is TRBJ2-3 and V is TRBV11-1; TRBD2 is a possible D gene (6 bases). CDR3 length: 20 amino acids. Germline assignment: CDR1 SGHAT and CDR2 FQDESV (reference sequence). Trimming pared 4 bases from V and 2 bases from J, leaving 28 bases between. For the CDR3, the DNA is TGTGCCAGCAGCTACAGCAACTATCCTAGCGACCACTTCTACACAGATACGCAGTATTTT. Residues: CASSYSNYPSDHFYTDTQYF.

The rearrangement uses TRBV30 and TRBJ1-4, with 9 positions matching TRBD1. Germline CDR1 reads GTSNPN; CDR2 reads SVGIG (reference sequence). The junction had 10 bases not matched to a gene; V was cut back by 4 bases and J by 7 bases. The CDR3 is 15 amino acids. For the CDR3, the DNA is TGTGCCTGGAACCCCGGAGGGACAGGGATTGAAAAACTGTTTTTT. Its translation: CAWNPGGTGIEKLFF. The full variable domain, its missing parts supplied by reference TRBV30 and TRBJ1-4, is SQTIHQWPATLVQPVGSPLSLECTVEGTSNPNLYWYRQAAGRGLQLLFYSVGIGQISSEVPQNLSASRPQDRQFILSSKKLLLSDSGFYLCAWNPGGTGIEKLFFGSGTQLSVL.

The chain combines TRBV6-1 with TRBJ1-2; no firm D call. With 1 base removed from V and 8 bases from J, the gap between germline ends came to 14 bases. The CDR3 covers 14 residues. Germline V gene lookup returns CDR1 MNHNS and CDR2 SASEGT. The CDR3 DNA is TGTGCCAGCAGTGAAGAGCGAGGGAGACACGGCTACACCTTC. This sequence encodes CASSEERGRHGYTF.

This clonotype showed up just a few times. This chain uses TRBV10-3 with TRBJ2-7, with D maybe TRBD2 (5 bases). V lost 0 bases and J 1 base, leaving 10 bases between the germline ends. The CDR3 has 15 residues. Germline-derived CDR1 and CDR2 are ENHRY and SYGVKD. CDR3 in amino acids: CAISESMGASYEQYF. The DNA for the CDR3 is TGTGCCATCAGTGAGTCGATGGGAGCGTCCTACGAGCAGTACTTC.

This chain links TRBV19 with TRBJ1-6; the D gene is possibly TRBD1 (5 bases). Trimming took 5 bases from V and 9 from J, leaving 20 bases between them. The CDR3 is made up of 16 amino acids. Germline assignment: CDR1 LNHDA and CDR2 SQIVND (reference sequence). CDR3 amino acids: CASSLGGLAHPSPLHF. CDR3 DNA sequence: TGTGCCAGTAGTCTGGGGGGTTTGGCGCATCCTTCACCCCTCCACTTT.

The chain links TRBV18 to TRBJ2-3; 7 bases line up with TRBD2. The CDR3 sequence is 14 residues long. CDR1 is KGHSH, CDR2 LQKENI, per germline. After removal of 6 bases from V and 0 bases from J, the junction contained 3 bases not matched to a gene. The CDR3 spells CASSPTSSTDTQYF. CDR3 nucleotide sequence: TGTGCCAGCTCCCCGACTAGCAGCACAGATACGCAGTATTTT.

The chain carries TRBV20-1 and TRBJ2-7; D uncertain. Trimming removed 2 bases from V and 2 bases from J, with 7 bases in between. This CDR3 is built from 12 residues. The germline V gene encodes CDR1 DFQATT and CDR2 SNEGSKA (reference sequence). The CDR3 protein is CSARLVTYEQYF. Written as DNA, the CDR3 is TGCAGTGCTAGATTGGTTACCTACGAGCAGTACTTC.

Concerning this clonotype: A read error may be the cause here, since a much bigger clone is one base away. The chain couples TRBV19 to TRBJ2-5; D gene uncertain. CDR3 length: 14 residues. From germline, CDR1 is LNHDA and CDR2 SQIVND (reference sequence). CDR3 in DNA: TGTGCCAGTAGTATGACTGATCGCAGTGAGACCCGGTACTTC. It encodes CASSMTDRSETRYF.

The V and J genes are TRBV7-8 and TRBJ1-1; tentatively, D is TRBD1 (6 bases). CDR1 SGHVS and CDR2 FQNEAQ come from the germline V gene. The CDR3 is 16 amino acids. V was trimmed by 0 bases and J by 9 bases, leaving 20 bases between them. The CDR3 loop reads CASSLASFVGGGQAFF. CDR3 nucleotides: TGTGCCAGCAGCTTAGCCAGTTTTGTGGGGGGGGGCCAAGCTTTCTTT.

The J gene is TRBJ2-1, the V gene TRBV29-1, with D possibly matching TRBD2 (5 bases). With 3 bases removed from V and 5 bases from J, the gap between germline ends came to 8 bases. CDR3 length: 12 residues. CDR1 is SQVTM and CDR2 is ANQGSEA in the germline V gene. As DNA, the CDR3 is TGCAGCGTTGATGAGCGGAACAATGAGCAGTTCTTC. Residues: CSVDERNNEQFF.

This clonotype came up a few times. The genes are TRBV7-8 and TRBJ1-4; D not certain. The V end was cut by 5 bases, the J end by 8 bases, with 12 bases between. The germline gives CDR1 SGHVS, CDR2 FQNEAQ. This CDR3 contains 13 residues. CDR3 nucleotide sequence: TGTGCCAGCAGCCGGACCCTCCGGGAAAAACTGTTTTTT. Its protein product is CASSRTLREKLFF.

There are a few counts of this clonotype. The gene calls are TRBV19 and TRBJ2-7; tentatively, D is TRBD2 (6 bases). Trimming shortened V by 5 bases and J by 2 bases, and 16 bases separated the two germline ends. This CDR3 region has 15 residues. Germline CDR1 LNHDA, CDR2 SQIVND (reference sequence). This chain's CDR3 is CASSPGASVTYEQYF. Written as DNA, the CDR3 is TGTGCCAGTAGTCCTGGGGCTAGCGTAACCTACGAGCAGTACTTC.

Comment on this clonotype: It may be a read error: a sequence one base away is much more abundant. The chain employs TRBV9 and TRBJ2-5, with 9 nucleotides matching TRBD2. Germline lookup yields CDR1 SGDLS and CDR2 YYNGEE. The CDR3 is 15 amino acids. Trimming cost V 7 bases and J 1 base; bases outside gene matches: 8. CDR3 loop: CASGVAGDFQETQYF. The CDR3 DNA follows: TGTGCCAGCGGTGTAGCGGGAGACTTCCAAGAGACCCAGTACTTC.

This clonotype showed up just a few times. The chain couples TRBV5-5 to TRBJ1-1, with D perhaps matching TRBD1 (6 bases). The CDR3 runs 14 residues. In germline, CDR1 is SGHKS, CDR2 YYEKEE (reference sequence). V lost 4 bases, J lost 0 bases, and 10 bases lay in between. In DNA form, the CDR3 reads TGTGCCAGCAGCGCTACAGGGTTGAACACTGAAGCTTTCTTT. Amino acid sequence: CASSATGLNTEAFF.

V usage is TRBV7-2 and J usage is TRBJ2-1, with 7 bases aligning to TRBD1. V trimming: 5 bases; J trimming: 15 bases; junction bases outside the gene matches: 10. Germline values: CDR1 SGHTA, CDR2 FQGNSA. The CDR3 extends over 12 amino acids. In nucleotides, the CDR3 is TGTGCCAGCAGCCCAAGACAGGGCCTCGGGTTCTTC. This encodes CASSPRQGLGFF.

The rearrangement uses TRBV18 and TRBJ2-7; TRBD1 matches at 8 bases. CDR1 is KGHSH, CDR2 LQKENI, per germline. The CDR3 sequence is 16 residues long. Germline trimming cut 2 bases from V and 0 bases from J; bases unmatched to any gene: 6. The CDR3 region is CASSPSRTGSSYEQYF. The CDR3 nucleotides read TGTGCCAGCTCACCATCCCGGACAGGGAGCTCCTACGAGCAGTACTTC.

V gene TRBV19 combines with J gene TRBJ2-7; 10 bases map to TRBD2. CDR3 size: 19 residues. The V segment lost 3 bases and the J segment 2 bases; nucleotides outside the gene matches: 16. Germline CDR1 reads LNHDA; CDR2 reads SQIVND (reference sequence). The CDR3 DNA follows: TGTGCCAGTAGTATCAGAGCGGGAGGGCCCCCCCTGAGCACCTACGAGCAGTACTTC. As protein: CASSIRAGGPPLSTYEQYF.

This clonotype was observed a handful of times. The chain has TRBV30 and TRBJ2-1, with no clear D. V was clipped by 5 bases and J by 7 bases, with 9 bases between them. CDR3 length equals 11 residues. Per germline, CDR1 GTSNPN and CDR2 SVGIG (reference sequence). As DNA, the CDR3 is TGTGCCTGGGGAAGCTGGAATGAGCAGTTCTTC. Amino acids: CAWGSWNEQFF.

V gene TRBV6-2 or TRBV6-3 combines with J gene TRBJ2-7; 10 bases match TRBD1. This CDR3 has 16 amino acids. V lost 3 bases, J lost 5 bases, and 10 bases stayed unmatched. CDR1 MNHEY and CDR2 SVGEGT come from the germline V gene. In DNA form, the CDR3 reads TGTGCCAGCAGTTATAGTGGGACAGGGGAAATGGACGAGCAGTACTTC. Translating gives CASSYSGTGEMDEQYF.

Many counts were recorded for this clonotype. J is TRBJ1-4 and V is TRBV3-1; 9 nucleotides line up with TRBD1. Germline loops: CDR1 LGHDT, CDR2 YNNKEL (reference sequence). V dropped 0 bases and J dropped 6; count of bases not matched to a gene: 2. CDR3 size: 15 residues. CDR3 bases: TGTGCCAGCAGCCAAGATTGGACAGGGGATGAAAAACTGTTTTTT. This sequence encodes CASSQDWTGDEKLFF.

This clonotype was recorded at least ten times. This rearrangement joins TRBV27 to TRBJ2-5, with D hard to call. Deletions cut 5 bases from V and 4 bases from J, with 8 bases between. The CDR3 totals 12 residues. Germline assignment: CDR1 MNHEY and CDR2 SMNVEV (reference sequence). The CDR3 DNA is TGTGCCAGCAGTCAGCCCGGAGAGACCCAGTACTTC. This sequence encodes CASSQPGETQYF.

This clonotype was counted ten times or more. This rearrangement joins TRBV6-5 to TRBJ2-7; D gene uncertain. This CDR3 spans 15 amino acids. Deletions cut 4 bases from V and 4 bases from J, with 17 bases between. Germline assignment: CDR1 MNHEY and CDR2 SVGAGI. As DNA, the CDR3 is TGTGCCAGCAGTTCCGGACGGAATGGGGATTACGAGCAGTACTTC. Its translation: CASSSGRNGDYEQYF.

This clonotype was recorded at least ten times. The genes are TRBV28 and TRBJ2-7, with TRBD1 matching 8 bases. Per the germline V gene, CDR1 is MDHEN and CDR2 is SYDVKM. Trimming cost V 6 bases and J 9 bases; bases outside gene matches: 13. There are 14 residues in the CDR3. The CDR3 region is CASRMARGLVGQYF. The CDR3 bases are TGTGCCAGCAGAATGGCCAGGGGGCTGGTAGGGCAGTACTTC.